The 10 T cell receptor beta chains listed next were all sequenced from one sample in a study of response to subunit inactivated influenza vaccine. TCRdb re-called the RT-PCR reads with MiXCR, one entry per CDR3 protein. The sample includes 450,000 to 600,000 distinct CDR3 sequences, 16% of them seen just once. This specimen was CD4+ T cells sorted from PBMCs, taken less than 25 months after vaccination. Source of these receptors: a man in his fifties or sixties who received an inactivated influenza vaccine.

This clonotype occurred a few times. V is TRBV4-2 and J is TRBJ2-3; 9 bases fit TRBD2. The V gene's germline CDR1 is LGHNA and CDR2 YNFKEQ. Germline trimming cut 1 base from V and 3 bases from J; bases unmatched to any gene: 8. This CDR3 has 17 amino acids. CDR3 sequence reads: CASSQAGAGGYTDTQYF. In DNA form, the CDR3 reads TGTGCCAGCAGCCAAGCGGGGGCGGGAGGGTATACAGATACGCAGTATTTT.

This clonotype was picked up a small number of times. This chain uses TRBV12-3 or TRBV12-4 with TRBJ2-2, with D possibly matching TRBD2 (7 bases). V lost 3 bases and J lost 0, with 8 bases in between. CDR3 length: 15 amino acids. The CDR3 sequence is CASSFGGPNTGELFF. CDR3 bases: TGTGCCAGCAGTTTCGGGGGGCCGAACACCGGGGAGCTGTTTTTT.

This clonotype has at least ten counts. V is TRBV5-6 and J is TRBJ1-1; TRBD1 is a possible D gene (6 bases). CDR1 and CDR2 (germline): SGHDT, YYEEEE. This CDR3 spans 18 amino acids. V was shortened by 0 bases and J by 0 bases, with 18 bases between the two germline ends. CDR3 nucleotide sequence: TGTGCCAGCAGCTTGGGACCAGACAGGATCTACATGAACACTGAAGCTTTCTTT. Translating gives CASSLGPDRIYMNTEAFF.

With respect to this clonotype: A read error may be the cause here, since a much bigger clone is one base away. The DNA of the CDR3 is TGCAGCGCTTATCAGGGTGCGCGGCTAGATACGCAGTATTTT. It is translated as CSAYQGARLDTQYF. This chain uses TRBV29-1 with TRBJ2-3, with D possibly being TRBD1 (5 bases). Germline V lookup: CDR1 SQVTM, CDR2 ANQGSEA. There are 14 residues in the CDR3. V lost 7 bases, J lost 5 bases, and 19 bases lay in between.

This clonotype occurred many times. The rearrangement joins TRBV2 to TRBJ2-3; no clear D. V gave up 8 bases and J gave up 11 bases, with 11 bases separating them. CDR3 length: 10 amino acids. Germline values: CDR1 SNHLY, CDR2 FYNNEI. DNA for the CDR3: TGTGCCAGCCAGTTAAGTAGGCAGTATTTT. It encodes CASQLSRQYF. Full variable domain (missing parts from reference TRBV2 and TRBJ2-3): EPEVTQTPSHQVTQMGQEVILRCVPISNHLYFYWYRQILGQKVEFLVSFYNNEISEKSEIFDDQFSVERPDGSNFTLKIRSTKLEDSAMYFCASQLSRQYFGPGTRLTVL.

This clonotype was seen a handful of times. This sequence joins TRBV20-1 and TRBJ2-5; unclear D gene. V lost 3 bases and J 0 bases, leaving 11 bases between the germline ends. The CDR3 loop spans 14 amino acids. The germline V gene has CDR1 DFQATT and CDR2 SNEGSKA (reference sequence). The CDR3 loop reads CSASLGRYQETQYF. CDR3 DNA: TGCAGTGCTAGTCTCGGGCGCTACCAAGAGACCCAGTACTTC.

This chain links TRBV6-2 or TRBV6-3 with TRBJ2-7, with D unclear. The CDR3 runs 12 residues. Germline values: CDR1 MNHEY, CDR2 SVGEGT. Trimming removed 5 bases from V and 4 bases from J, with 9 bases in between. CDR3 DNA sequence: TGTGCCAGCAGTCATGACGAGTACGAGCAGTACTTC. Its protein is CASSHDEYEQYF.

The gene calls are TRBV20-1 and TRBJ1-2; D might be TRBD1 (5 bases). Germline V CDR1 and CDR2: DFQATT, SNEGSKA (reference sequence). The V end was cut by 3 bases, the J end by 8 bases, with 13 bases between. This CDR3 has 12 amino acids. The chain's CDR3 is CSARGRDGGYTF. DNA for the CDR3: TGCAGTGCTAGGGGCAGGGACGGAGGCTACACCTTC.

This clonotype was counted ten times or more. The chain links TRBV12-3 or TRBV12-4 to TRBJ2-7; tentative D call: TRBD1 (5 bases). The CDR3 extends over 16 amino acids. With 3 bases removed from V and 2 bases from J, the gap between germline ends came to 17 bases. DNA of the CDR3: TGTGCCAGCAGTTTGAACAGGCTGGTGCCTACCTACGAGCAGTACTTC. It is translated as CASSLNRLVPTYEQYF.

There are a few counts of this clonotype. The chain joins TRBV5-1 to TRBJ2-1; 9 bases fit TRBD1. Germline CDR1 SGHRS, CDR2 YFSETQ. The CDR3 is 15 residues long. V was clipped by 3 bases and J by 5 bases; unmatched bases: 6. CDR3 bases: TGCGCCAGCAGCTGGATGGGACAGGGTAACAATGAGCAGTTCTTC. The encoded protein is CASSWMGQGNNEQFF.